This record looks at one TCR beta chain sequence and its context. The data belong to a study of shared clonotypes between healthy human individuals. Authors' processing steps: For the immunoSEQ data, sequences were junction-only without quality scores, so filtering differed. The method was immunoSEQ multiplex PCR; TCRdb's version includes in-frame clones alone and lacks a portion of them. Clone size and V and J calls were adopted from that table, with D and trimming inferred from the DNA. The data contain over a million clones, about 80% of them singletons. The clonotype was recovered from a man younger than 35 in good health. Some clones in this sample may be carry-over from other donors' samples. The sequenced sample was memory CD4+ T cells from PBMCs. The subset denotes: CD45RA-negative fraction.

The CDR3 here is CASSLGTQVQETQYF. For the CDR3, the DNA is TGTGCCAGCAGTTTAGGGACACAAGTTCAAGAGACCCAGTACTTC. The rearrangement links TRBV28 to TRBJ2-5; a weak D match, TRBD1 (6 bases). This CDR3 is 15 amino acids long. Germline loops: CDR1 MDHEN, CDR2 SYDVKM. V dropped 2 bases and J dropped 2 bases, with 12 bases sitting between them. Full variable domain (remainder filled in from reference TRBV28 and TRBJ2-5): DVKVTQSSRYLVKRTGEKVFLECVQDMDHENMFWYRQDPGLGLRLIYFSYDVKMKEKGDIPEGYSVSREKKERFSLILESASTNQTSMYLCASSLGTQVQETQYFGPGTRLLVL.